Listed here are 3 T cell receptor beta chains from one sample, sequenced in a study of OX40 agonist ivuxolimab in advanced cancers. Libraries were built with the immunoSEQ multiplex PCR assay. The table comes from immuneACCESS by way of TCRdb, which keeps in-frame sequences with V and J called. Part of the clones is missing from these tables; in studies checked, under half for an unresolved V gene and the rest for unknown reasons. For this sample there are about 64,000 clones; 80% to 95% appear just once. The ten largest clones add up to roughly 0.45% of the sample. The sample here was CD4+ or CD8+ T cells sorted from blood, taken in a trial of the OX40 agonist ivuxolimab. These receptors were taken from an adult with an advanced solid tumor such as melanoma, head and neck, liver or kidney cancer.

In DNA, the CDR3 is TGTGCCAGCAGCTTGAGGGGGGGACAGGGCACAGATACGCAGTATTTT. It specifies CASSLRGGQGTDTQYF. V is TRBV5-6 and J is TRBJ2-3; D may be TRBD1 (8 bases). The CDR3 is made up of 16 amino acids. CDR1 is SGHDT and CDR2 is YYEEEE in the germline V gene. Trimming stripped 1 base from V and 1 base from J, with 13 bases between.

This chain links TRBV6-6 with TRBJ2-2; D ambiguous. V was clipped by 3 bases and J by 3 bases, with 11 bases between them. CDR1 MNHNY and CDR2 SVGAGI come from the germline V gene (reference sequence). The CDR3 totals 15 residues. CDR3 DNA sequence: TGTGCCAGCAGTTATGTCCAGTGGGACACCGGGGAGCTGTTTTTT. Translation gives CASSYVQWDTGELFF.

J is TRBJ1-4 and V is TRBV7-2; tentatively, D is TRBD1 (6 bases). The CDR3 runs 15 residues. Looked up from germline, CDR1 is SGHTA and CDR2 is FQGNSA. The V gene lost 2 bases and the J gene lost 6 bases, with 13 bases spanning the gap. CDR3 in DNA: TGTGCCAGCAGCTTAAAGGGGGGCTTTGATGAAAAACTGTTTTTT. Protein: CASSLKGGFDEKLFF.